These 3 T cell receptor beta chains originate from one sample sequenced in a study of identical twins. MiXCR, run by TCRdb on the 5' RACE reads, gives a single entry per CDR3 protein. The repertoire holds roughly 690,000 distinct CDR3 sequences, approximately 6% seen once, with 1.5% to 2% in the top ten. Sequenced input: naive T cells sorted from blood. The receptors derive from a man younger than 35 in good health.

This clonotype was observed at least ten times. The chain carries TRBV6-1 and TRBJ2-7; 9 nucleotides line up with TRBD2. V trimming: 6 bases; J trimming: 4 bases; junction bases outside the gene matches: 7. The CDR3 has 14 residues. Germline-derived CDR1 and CDR2 are MNHNS and SASEGT. CDR3 residues: CASRTSGRTYEQYF. In DNA form, the CDR3 reads TGTGCCAGCAGGACGAGCGGGAGGACATACGAGCAGTACTTC.

This clonotype was observed many times. This chain links TRBV20-1 with TRBJ2-1; TRBD2 aligns across 11 bases. Unmatched junction bases numbered 6, after V lost 2 bases and J lost 3 bases. In germline, CDR1 is DFQATT, CDR2 SNEGSKA (reference sequence). The CDR3 extends over 16 amino acids. The chain's CDR3 is CSARNRLAGNYNEQFF. CDR3 DNA: TGCAGTGCTAGAAACAGACTAGCGGGGAACTACAATGAGCAGTTCTTC.

Ten or more counts support this clonotype. The chain is built from TRBV11-1 and TRBJ1-1; no clear D. Germline lookup yields CDR1 SGHAT and CDR2 FQDESV (reference sequence). The V gene lost 1 base and the J gene lost 0 bases, with 9 bases spanning the gap. CDR3 length: 15 residues. This CDR3 reads CASSLGRQMNTEAFF. CDR3 in DNA: TGTGCCAGCAGCTTAGGCAGACAAATGAACACTGAAGCTTTCTTT.